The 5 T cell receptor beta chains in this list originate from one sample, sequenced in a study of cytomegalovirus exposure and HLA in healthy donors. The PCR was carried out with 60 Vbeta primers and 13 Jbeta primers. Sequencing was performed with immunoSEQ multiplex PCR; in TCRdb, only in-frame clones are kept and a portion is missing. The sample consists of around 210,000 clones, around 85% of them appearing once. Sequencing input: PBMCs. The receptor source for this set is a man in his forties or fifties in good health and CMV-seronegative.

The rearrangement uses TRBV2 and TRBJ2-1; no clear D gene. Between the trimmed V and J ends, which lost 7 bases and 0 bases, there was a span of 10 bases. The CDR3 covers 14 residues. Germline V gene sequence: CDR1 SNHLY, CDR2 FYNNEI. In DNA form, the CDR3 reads TGTGCCAGCATACAAGATCACTCCTACAATGAGCAGTTCTTC. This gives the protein CASIQDHSYNEQFF. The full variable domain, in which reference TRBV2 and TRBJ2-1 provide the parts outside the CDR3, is EPEVTQTPSHQVTQMGQEVILRCVPISNHLYFYWYRQILGQKVEFLVSFYNNEISEKSEIFDDQFSVERPDGSNFTLKIRSTKLEDSAMYFCASIQDHSYNEQFFGPGTRLTVL.

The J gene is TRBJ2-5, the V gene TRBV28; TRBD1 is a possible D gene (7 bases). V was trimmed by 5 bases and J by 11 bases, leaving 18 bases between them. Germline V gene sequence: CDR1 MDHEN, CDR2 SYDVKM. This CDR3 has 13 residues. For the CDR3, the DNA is TGTGCCAGCAGTCACAGGGGCTCGGGGGAGCAGTACTTC. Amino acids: CASSHRGSGEQYF.

The CDR3 bases are TGTGCCAGCAGCTTCCGGGACAGGGGCTACGAGCAGTACTTC. Protein: CASSFRDRGYEQYF. The chain uses TRBV11-2 and TRBJ2-7; TRBD1 agrees at 10 bases. The CDR3 has 14 residues. J gave up 3 bases and V 3 bases, and 2 bases lay outside the gene matches. In germline, CDR1 is SGHAT, CDR2 FQNNGV. Complete variable domain (other parts from reference TRBV11-2 and TRBJ2-7): EAGVAQSPRYKIIEKRQSVAFWCNPISGHATLYWYQQILGQGPKLLIQFQNNGVVDDSQLPKDRFSAERLKGVDSTLKIQPAKLEDSAVYLCASSFRDRGYEQYFGPGTRLTVT.

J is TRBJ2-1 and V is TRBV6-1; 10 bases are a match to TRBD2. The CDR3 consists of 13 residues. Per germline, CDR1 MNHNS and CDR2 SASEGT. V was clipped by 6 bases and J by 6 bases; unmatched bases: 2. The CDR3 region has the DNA TGTGCCAGCAGCTGGACTAGCGGCAATGAGCAGTTCTTC. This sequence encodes CASSWTSGNEQFF.

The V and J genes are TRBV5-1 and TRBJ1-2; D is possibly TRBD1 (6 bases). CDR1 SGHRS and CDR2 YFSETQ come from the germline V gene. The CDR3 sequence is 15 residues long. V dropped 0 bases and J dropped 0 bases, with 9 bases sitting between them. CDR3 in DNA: TGCGCCAGCAGCTTGGGGGACACCACTAACTATGGCTACACCTTC. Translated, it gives CASSLGDTTNYGYTF.